Sequencing of this T cell receptor (beta chain) was carried out in a study of cytomegalovirus exposure and HLA in healthy donors. V was cut by 6 bases and J by 7 bases, with 19 bases left in between. The germline V gene has CDR1 MNHEY and CDR2 SMNVEV (reference sequence). This CDR3 has 15 amino acids. It was with 60 Vbeta and 13 Jbeta primers that the PCR ran. Assay: immunoSEQ multiplex PCR; the TCRdb copy retains only in-frame clones and omits some. The sample includes roughly 110,000 clones, 60% to 85% seen only once; the top ten take approximately 2.4%. In this sample, this clone turned up once. The sequence came from a female donor in good health and CMV-seronegative. Sequenced material: PBMCs. This sequence joins TRBV27 and TRBJ1-3, with a tentative D call TRBD1 (5 bases). DNA of the CDR3: TGTGCCAGCAGCCCGGGGGGGAGCTCTCGGAACACCATATATTTT. Encoded protein: CASSPGGSSRNTIYF.